The rows below give T cell receptor beta chains drawn from one sample of a study of cytomegalovirus exposure and HLA in healthy donors. The assay was immunoSEQ multiplex PCR, and TCRdb's table has in-frame clones only and misses some. Here the sample spans 100,000 or so clones, 60% to 80% being singletons. The sample consisted of PBMCs. All receptors come from a woman aged 40 to 49 in good health and CMV-seropositive. The CDR3 runs from the conserved cysteine through the conserved F or W. The order of the fields is D gene, J gene, clone size, V gene, CDR3 DNA, CDR3 protein. D genes are given only for firm matches. Some rows have no size entry. The others give once, few or many, or a class for an expanded clone.

d_call: .
j_call: TRBJ1-2
clone_size: few
v_call: TRBV10-3
cdr3_nt: TGTGCCATCAGTGCCCCCCCTGGACAGAGCTATGGCTACACCTTC
cdr3_aa: CAISAPPGQSYGYTF

d_call: .
j_call: TRBJ1-5
clone_size: .
v_call: TRBV28
cdr3_nt: TGTGCCAGCACCTTCCTCACGAACGTCGAGCAGCCCCAGCATTTT
cdr3_aa: CASTFLTNVEQPQHF

d_call: TRBD1
j_call: TRBJ2-7
clone_size: .
v_call: TRBV7-6
cdr3_nt: TGTGCCAGCAGCTTAGAGGCAGGGGGTTTGTCCGACGAGCAGTACTTC
cdr3_aa: CASSLEAGGLSDEQYF

d_call: .
j_call: TRBJ2-5
clone_size: few
v_call: TRBV9
cdr3_nt: TGTGCCAGCAGCCCACGAGAAAGAGGGAATATCCAAGAGACCCAGTACTTC
cdr3_aa: CASSPRERGNIQETQYF

d_call: TRBD2
j_call: TRBJ2-5
clone_size: once
v_call: TRBV4-2
cdr3_nt: TGTGCCAGCAGCCAAGACCCAGCGGGAGGGCCCGGGGGAGAGACCCAGTACTTC
cdr3_aa: CASSQDPAGGPGGETQYF

d_call: TRBD2
j_call: TRBJ2-2
clone_size: .
v_call: TRBV19
cdr3_nt: TGTGCCAGTACTTCTAGCGGGAGTGTGTCCGGGGAGCTGTTTTTT
cdr3_aa: CASTSSGSVSGELFF

d_call: .
j_call: TRBJ2-2
clone_size: .
v_call: TRBV4-3
cdr3_nt: TGCGCCAGCAGCCATCTTAGCGGGGAGCTGTTTTTT
cdr3_aa: CASSHLSGELFF

d_call: .
j_call: TRBJ2-7
clone_size: .
v_call: TRBV5-1
cdr3_nt: TGCGCCAGCAGCAGGGCGGCAGGGGAATACTACGAGCAGTACTTC
cdr3_aa: CASSRAAGEYYEQYF

d_call: .
j_call: TRBJ1-1
clone_size: .
v_call: TRBV18
cdr3_nt: TGTGCCAGCTCGCAACAGGGTGAGGATGAAGCTTTCTTT
cdr3_aa: CASSQQGEDEAFF

d_call: .
j_call: TRBJ1-2
clone_size: .
v_call: TRBV19
cdr3_nt: TGTGCCAGTAGTATAGATCCCAGTATCTATGGCTACACCTTC
cdr3_aa: CASSIDPSIYGYTF

d_call: TRBD1
j_call: TRBJ1-6
clone_size: .
v_call: TRBV5-6
cdr3_nt: TGTGCCAGCAGCCCTACTCAGGGGGTGGATTCACCCCTCCACTTT
cdr3_aa: CASSPTQGVDSPLHF

d_call: TRBD1
j_call: TRBJ1-2
clone_size: .
v_call: TRBV27
cdr3_nt: TGTGCCAGCCTGGGACAGCCTTACTATGGCTACACCTTC
cdr3_aa: CASLGQPYYGYTF

d_call: .
j_call: TRBJ2-2
clone_size: few
v_call: TRBV7-3
cdr3_nt: TGTGCCAGCAGCTCTACCCCAGGGGGGTTGGGTCCCGGGGAGCTGTTTTTT
cdr3_aa: CASSSTPGGLGPGELFF

d_call: TRBD1
j_call: TRBJ1-4
clone_size: .
v_call: TRBV25-1
cdr3_nt: TGTGCCAGCAGTGAACGTGCAGGGGGGTTAGAAAAACTGTTTTTT
cdr3_aa: CASSERAGGLEKLFF

d_call: .
j_call: TRBJ2-3
clone_size: once
v_call: TRBV30
cdr3_nt: TGTGCCTGGAGTGTATGGCGGTTTAGCACAGATACGCAGTATTTT
cdr3_aa: CAWSVWRFSTDTQYF

d_call: .
j_call: TRBJ1-5
clone_size: .
v_call: TRBV28
cdr3_nt: TGTGCCAGCAGTGTAGGACAAGGAGCTAATCAGCCCCAGCATTTT
cdr3_aa: CASSVGQGANQPQHF

d_call: TRBD1
j_call: TRBJ1-2
clone_size: once
v_call: TRBV7-8
cdr3_nt: TGTGCCAGCAGCTTCGGGACAGGCAATGGCTACACCTTC
cdr3_aa: CASSFGTGNGYTF

d_call: TRBD1
j_call: TRBJ2-7
clone_size: few
v_call: TRBV2
cdr3_nt: TGTGCCAGCAAGGGACCTGTTACAGGGGGCCATTTTGAGAACGAGCAGTACTTC
cdr3_aa: CASKGPVTGGHFENEQYF

d_call: .
j_call: TRBJ1-5
clone_size: few
v_call: TRBV4-1
cdr3_nt: TGCGCCAGCAGCCAAGAGCCCCAGGATCAGCCCCAGCATTTT
cdr3_aa: CASSQEPQDQPQHF

d_call: TRBD1
j_call: TRBJ2-5
clone_size: .
v_call: TRBV18
cdr3_nt: TGTGCCAGCTCACTACTGACAGGGGAACTTTCCCCCCAGTACTTC
cdr3_aa: CASSLLTGELSPQYF

d_call: .
j_call: TRBJ1-2
clone_size: once
v_call: TRBV9
cdr3_nt: TGTGCCAGCAGTCAGACAGGCCCCTATGGCTACACCTTC
cdr3_aa: CASSQTGPYGYTF

d_call: .
j_call: TRBJ1-1
clone_size: once
v_call: TRBV5-6
cdr3_nt: TGTGCCAGCAGCTTGGCTATGGACACTGAAGCTTTCTTT
cdr3_aa: CASSLAMDTEAFF

d_call: .
j_call: TRBJ1-6
clone_size: .
v_call: TRBV6-5
cdr3_nt: TGTGCCAGCAGTTACTATTCGACAGCGTATAATTCACCCCTCCACTTT
cdr3_aa: CASSYYSTAYNSPLHF

d_call: TRBD1
j_call: TRBJ1-5
clone_size: .
v_call: TRBV18
cdr3_nt: TGTGCCAGCTCACCCCAGACAGGGCATCAGCCCCAGCATTTT
cdr3_aa: CASSPQTGHQPQHF

d_call: .
j_call: TRBJ2-7
clone_size: .
v_call: TRBV9
cdr3_nt: TGTGCCAGCAGCGTAGGCGTTGGCGAGCAGTACTTC
cdr3_aa: CASSVGVGEQYF

d_call: .
j_call: TRBJ2-7
clone_size: .
v_call: TRBV9
cdr3_nt: TGTGCCAGCAGCGTCGTAACAGGAAGGTACGAGCAGTACTTC
cdr3_aa: CASSVVTGRYEQYF

d_call: .
j_call: TRBJ2-1
clone_size: .
v_call: TRBV5-1
cdr3_nt: TGCGCCAGCAGCTTGTCTAGGGGAAGCTACAATGAGCAGTTCTTC
cdr3_aa: CASSLSRGSYNEQFF

d_call: TRBD2
j_call: TRBJ2-2
clone_size: once
v_call: TRBV9
cdr3_nt: TGTGCCAGCAGCCCCAGAATGAGCGGGGGGGCCTCCGGGGAGCTGTTTTTT
cdr3_aa: CASSPRMSGGASGELFF

d_call: TRBD1
j_call: TRBJ2-7
clone_size: once
v_call: TRBV29-1
cdr3_nt: TGCAGCGTTCTGACAGGGACGGTGGGCGAGCAGTACTTC
cdr3_aa: CSVLTGTVGEQYF

d_call: .
j_call: TRBJ2-4
clone_size: once
v_call: TRBV21-1
cdr3_nt: TGTGCCAGCAGCAAAGTCCACGGTGAGGCGGGTAACAAAAACATTCAGTACTTC
cdr3_aa: CASSKVHGEAGNKNIQYF

d_call: .
j_call: TRBJ1-1
clone_size: .
v_call: TRBV4-3
cdr3_nt: TGCGCCAGCAGCTCGGTTCGGAGCCTTGAAGCTTTCTTT
cdr3_aa: CASSSVRSLEAFF

d_call: TRBD1
j_call: TRBJ2-1
clone_size: .
v_call: TRBV5-6
cdr3_nt: TGTGCCAGCAGCCAGATTTCAGGGGGCGGTGAGCAGTTCTTC
cdr3_aa: CASSQISGGGEQFF

d_call: TRBD1
j_call: TRBJ2-7
clone_size: .
v_call: TRBV10-3
cdr3_nt: TGTGCCACCACGCAGGACAGGGGCCCATACGAGCAGTACTTC
cdr3_aa: CATTQDRGPYEQYF

d_call: .
j_call: TRBJ1-4
clone_size: .
v_call: TRBV4-3
cdr3_nt: TGCGCCAGCAGCCAAGATTATGAGGACAGAAATAATGAAAAACTGTTTTTT
cdr3_aa: CASSQDYEDRNNEKLFF

d_call: TRBD1
j_call: TRBJ1-6
clone_size: .
v_call: TRBV10-3
cdr3_nt: TGTGCCATCAGTGAGTCTGGACAGGGGGCGAATTCACCCCTCCACTTT
cdr3_aa: CAISESGQGANSPLHF

d_call: .
j_call: TRBJ1-6
clone_size: few
v_call: TRBV5-4
cdr3_nt: TGTGCCAGCAGCTTGGACAGATCCGGTAATTCACCCCTCCACTTT
cdr3_aa: CASSLDRSGNSPLHF

d_call: TRBD2
j_call: TRBJ2-1
clone_size: once
v_call: TRBV28
cdr3_nt: TGTGCCAGCAGTTTGTTAGTAGCGGGTTTTAGCGAGCAGTTCTTC
cdr3_aa: CASSLLVAGFSEQFF

d_call: .
j_call: TRBJ1-3
clone_size: .
v_call: TRBV5-4
cdr3_nt: TGTGCCAGCAGCCCAGGAATCTCTGGAAACACCATATATTTT
cdr3_aa: CASSPGISGNTIYF

d_call: .
j_call: TRBJ1-2
clone_size: .
v_call: TRBV6-5
cdr3_nt: TGTGCCAGCAGTACCAGGACACCTGCGTATGGCTACACCTTC
cdr3_aa: CASSTRTPAYGYTF

d_call: TRBD2
j_call: TRBJ2-7
clone_size: .
v_call: TRBV5-1
cdr3_nt: TGCGCCAGCAGCTTCGACAGCGGGAGAGGGGGCGAGCAGTACTTC
cdr3_aa: CASSFDSGRGGEQYF

d_call: .
j_call: TRBJ2-5
clone_size: .
v_call: TRBV5-4
cdr3_nt: TGTGCCAGCAGCTTGGACTCGGCCCTACGAGGGGAGACCCAGTACTTC
cdr3_aa: CASSLDSALRGETQYF

d_call: .
j_call: TRBJ2-5
clone_size: .
v_call: TRBV9
cdr3_nt: TGTGCCAGCAGCGTAGCAGGGCCCCAAGAGACCCAGTACTTC
cdr3_aa: CASSVAGPQETQYF

d_call: .
j_call: TRBJ2-7
clone_size: .
v_call: TRBV27
cdr3_nt: TGTGCCAGCAGTTTATTAGGAGGAGGAGGGTACGAGCAGTACTTC
cdr3_aa: CASSLLGGGGYEQYF

d_call: .
j_call: TRBJ2-7
clone_size: .
v_call: TRBV4-3
cdr3_nt: TGCGCCAGCAGCCAAGATTGGGGCTACGAGCAGTACTTC
cdr3_aa: CASSQDWGYEQYF

d_call: .
j_call: TRBJ2-7
clone_size: few
v_call: TRBV29-1
cdr3_nt: TGCAGCGTTGAAGATCGGGCCTCAGGGTACGAGCAGTACTTC
cdr3_aa: CSVEDRASGYEQYF

d_call: TRBD2
j_call: TRBJ2-1
clone_size: few
v_call: TRBV14
cdr3_nt: TGTGCCAGCAGCCATCTAGCGGGATGGGGGTCTGAGCAGTTCTTC
cdr3_aa: CASSHLAGWGSEQFF

d_call: .
j_call: TRBJ2-7
clone_size: .
v_call: TRBV29-1
cdr3_nt: TGCAGCGTCCTAACCCAGGATTTCTCCTACGAGCAGTACTTC
cdr3_aa: CSVLTQDFSYEQYF

d_call: .
j_call: TRBJ1-2
clone_size: .
v_call: TRBV2
cdr3_nt: TGTGCCAGCAGCGGGACATTCAGAGAGGGTGGCTACACCTTC
cdr3_aa: CASSGTFREGGYTF